These 32 T cell receptor beta chains were sequenced from one sample in a study of beta chain features in type 1 diabetes. The investigators reverse transcribed all of the isolated RNA, so they sequenced expressed TCRB transcripts. This table comes from immunoSEQ multiplex PCR, and its TCRdb copy is limited to in-frame clones, with some not included. The sample includes roughly 130,000 clones, roughly 17% of them seen just once. Regarding the study as a whole: Shortening of TCRB CDR3s, moderate but significant, appeared in all four CD4+ subsets of Type 1 diabetes patients.

These receptors are not linked to any known antigen. The specimen was central memory CD4+ T cells from blood. All receptors come from a man aged 25 to 40 with type 1 diabetes.

This chain joins TRBV27 and TRBJ1-2, with 8 bases matching TRBD1. The V gene end was trimmed by 4 bases and the J gene end by 6 bases; junction bases not matched to a gene: 1. CDR1 is MNHEY, CDR2 SMNVEV, per germline (reference sequence). The CDR3 contains 12 residues. CDR3 sequence (DNA): TGTGCCAGCAGTTCAGGGGGCGATGGCTACACCTTC. This codes for CASSSGGDGYTF.

The sample holds a few counts of this clone. The chain has TRBV4-3 and TRBJ1-2; D perhaps matches TRBD1 (6 bases). Germline V gene sequence: CDR1 LGHNA, CDR2 YSLEER. Between the trimmed V and J ends, which lost 4 bases and 2 bases, there was a span of 11 bases. The CDR3 is made up of 14 amino acids. The CDR3 sequence: CASSPTGRNYGYTF. For the CDR3, the DNA is TGCGCCAGCAGCCCGACAGGACGCAACTATGGCTACACCTTC.

The table lists this clone with a few counts. This chain links TRBV30 with TRBJ1-5, with D unresolved. The CDR3 has 13 residues. From germline, CDR1 is GTSNPN and CDR2 SVGIG (reference sequence). V gave up 0 bases and J gave up 7 bases, with 10 bases separating them. The CDR3 protein is CAWSVDINQPQHF. The DNA for the CDR3 is TGTGCCTGGAGTGTTGACATCAACCAGCCCCAGCATTTT.

Points on this clone: Within the sample, other DNA sequences also encode this same CDR3. The chain uses TRBV29-1 and TRBJ2-5; D unresolved. The V end lost 4 bases, the J end lost 1 base, and 1 base lay between the germline ends. CDR3 length: 10 amino acids. The germline gives CDR1 SQVTM, CDR2 ANQGSEA. The CDR3 DNA reads as TGCAGCGTTGCCCAAGAGACCCAGTACTTC. It codes for CSVAQETQYF.

This clone was observed a handful of times. Because the CDR3 is missing its conserved closing phenylalanine or tryptophan, this is likely a read error. The limits of the CDR3 on the DNA are not certain, so only TCRdb's listed CDR3 is given. The V and J genes are TRBV7-2 and TRBJ2-3. Germline-derived CDR1 and CDR2 are SGHTA and FQGNSA. From its first to its last residue, the CDR3 has 11 amino acids. CDR3 region: CASSLEGHASL.

This clone appeared a few times. The gene calls are TRBV2 and TRBJ2-2, with 11 bases identical to TRBD1. The trim removed 6 bases at V and 5 bases at J, leaving 8 bases unmatched. CDR1 is SNHLY and CDR2 is FYNNEI in the germline V gene. The CDR3 spans 16 residues. In DNA, the CDR3 is TGTGCCAGCAGCGCCGGGACAGGGGGTTGGACCGGGGAGCTGTTTTTT. As protein: CASSAGTGGWTGELFF.

The chain couples TRBV27 to TRBJ1-6; D may be TRBD1 (6 bases). Trimming took off 2 bases at V and 11 bases at J, with 13 bases between the two ends. This CDR3 spans 14 amino acids. CDR1 and CDR2 from the germline V gene are MNHEY and SMNVEV (reference sequence). CDR3 DNA: TGTGCCAGCAGTTTAGGACAGCCCGGGGCACCCCTCCACTTT. Amino acid sequence: CASSLGQPGAPLHF.

J is TRBJ1-3 and V is TRBV7-8, with a possible D match to TRBD1 (5 bases). Germline V gene sequence: CDR1 SGHVS, CDR2 FQNEAQ. V was cut by 7 bases and J by 4 bases, with 8 bases left in between. The CDR3 runs to 12 residues. CDR3 loop: CASTGRGNTIYF. DNA of the CDR3: TGTGCCAGCACAGGGCGAGGAAACACCATATATTTT.

This clone was found a few times. The V gene is TRBV20-1, the J gene TRBJ2-3; no clear D. Germline V gene lookup returns CDR1 DFQATT and CDR2 SNEGSKA (reference sequence). The ends were cut back, 6 bases at V and 7 bases at J, with 11 bases in the middle. There are 11 residues in the CDR3. CDR3 loop: CSAPRFYTQYF. The CDR3 nucleotides read TGCAGTGCCCCGAGGTTTTATACGCAGTATTTT.

This chain joins TRBV2 and TRBJ2-7; 10 nucleotides line up with TRBD1. Germline CDR1 and CDR2: SNHLY and FYNNEI. V was pared by 6 bases and J by 6 bases, with 2 bases of the junction left unmatched. The CDR3 is made up of 12 amino acids. The CDR3 DNA reads as TGTGCCAGCAGGGACAGGGGGACCGAGCAGTACTTC. It translates to CASRDRGTEQYF.

This clone occurred many times. The rearrangement links TRBV30 to TRBJ2-3; D perhaps matches TRBD2 (6 bases). The CDR3 runs to 13 residues. Germline CDR1 reads GTSNPN; CDR2 reads SVGIG (reference sequence). Trimming shortened V by 5 bases and J by 7 bases, and 16 bases separated the two germline ends. CDR3 loop: CAWSRGTDHTQYF. Here the CDR3 DNA reads TGTGCCTGGTCCCGCGGGACCGACCATACGCAGTATTTT.

The V gene is TRBV6-1, the J gene TRBJ1-2; TRBD1 matches 8 bases. This CDR3 comprises 14 residues. CDR1 MNHNS and CDR2 SASEGT come from the germline V gene. The V segment lost 3 bases and the J segment 4 bases; nucleotides outside the gene matches: 4. In DNA, the CDR3 is TGTGCCAGCAGTGATGGACAGGGAGTCTATGGCTACACCTTC. As protein: CASSDGQGVYGYTF.

J is TRBJ2-5 and V is TRBV29-1; D may be TRBD1 (6 bases). The germline V gene has CDR1 SQVTM and CDR2 ANQGSEA. The CDR3 consists of 13 residues. V was clipped by 5 bases and J by 0 bases, with 10 bases between them. The CDR3 sequence is CSVTGTYQETQYF. The DNA for the CDR3 is TGCAGCGTTACCGGGACATACCAAGAGACCCAGTACTTC.

There are a few counts of this clone. A far larger clone is one base from this, pointing to a likely read error. Other nucleotide sequences from this sample produce the same CDR3. This chain connects TRBV7-2 to TRBJ2-7; possibly TRBD1 for D (6 bases). The CDR3 runs 13 residues. The V end lost 5 bases, the J end lost 4 bases, and 12 bases lay between the germline ends. Germline V lookup: CDR1 SGHTA, CDR2 FQGNSA. CDR3: CASSRRTAYEQYF. The CDR3 coding sequence is TGTGCCAGCAGCCGGCGGACAGCGTACGAGCAGTACTTC.

In this sample, this clone turned up many times. The chain recombines TRBV19 with TRBJ1-5; possible D gene TRBD1, 6 bases. V was shortened by 2 bases and J by 5 bases, with 7 bases between the two germline ends. The CDR3 consists of 13 residues. Looked up from germline, CDR1 is LNHDA and CDR2 is SQIVND (reference sequence). The CDR3 protein is CASSIRGHQPQHF. In nucleotides, the CDR3 is TGTGCCAGTAGTATACGGGGGCATCAGCCCCAGCATTTT.

This clone was seen at least ten times. The chain recombines TRBV7-2 with TRBJ2-3; TRBD1 matches 7 bases. This CDR3 contains 14 residues. The germline V gene has CDR1 SGHTA and CDR2 FQGNSA. The V and J ends lost 4 bases and 4 bases, in that order; junction bases with no gene match: 5. CDR3 coding DNA: TGTGCCAGCAGCTCCGCAGGGGGATCAGATACGCAGTATTTT. This translates into CASSSAGGSDTQYF.

The V call is TRBV4-1, the J call TRBJ1-6; 7 bases agree with TRBD1. The CDR3 is 14 amino acids. Germline CDR1 reads MGHRA; CDR2 reads YSYEKL. V gave up 6 bases and J gave up 6 bases; unmatched junction bases: 5. This CDR3 is CASSRQGGNSPLHF. The CDR3 DNA reads TGCGCCAGCAGTCGACAGGGAGGTAATTCACCCCTCCACTTT.

As concerns this clone: Other DNA sequences of this sample code for an identical CDR3. The V and J genes are TRBV11-3 and TRBJ2-2, with D possibly matching TRBD1 (5 bases). Per germline, CDR1 SGHNT and CDR2 YENEEA. CDR3 length equals 16 residues. V gave up 1 base and J gave up 0 bases, with 9 bases separating them. CDR3 residues: CASSLGRTTNTGELFF. The CDR3 region has the DNA TGTGCCAGCAGCTTAGGGCGGACAACGAACACCGGGGAGCTGTTTTTT.

The chain couples TRBV5-6 to TRBJ2-5, with D tentatively TRBD1 or TRBD2 (5 bases each). The CDR3 has 13 residues. V lost 4 bases, J lost 2 bases, and 9 bases lay in between. Germline lookup yields CDR1 SGHDT and CDR2 YYEEEE. CDR3 protein: CASSQGPQETQYF. The CDR3 bases are TGTGCCAGCAGCCAGGGACCTCAAGAGACCCAGTACTTC.

This clone was detected only a few times. Written as DNA, the CDR3 is TGCGCCAGCAGCCAAGATATGACAGCCTCAAACCAGATCAATGGCTACACCTTC. Protein product: CASSQDMTASNQINGYTF. The chain couples TRBV4-3 to TRBJ1-2, with D maybe TRBD1 (5 bases). The germline V and J ends were trimmed by 0 bases and 6 bases, with 23 bases remaining between them. The CDR3 consists of 18 residues. Germline V gene lookup returns CDR1 LGHNA and CDR2 YSLEER.

Many counts were recorded for this clone. The chain couples TRBV29-1 to TRBJ1-3; maybe TRBD1 (5 bases). Trimming took off 0 bases at V and 11 bases at J, with 11 bases between the two ends. Germline CDR1 SQVTM, CDR2 ANQGSEA. This CDR3 has 12 residues. As DNA, the CDR3 is TGCAGCGTTGAAGATCAGTTGGGGCCCATATATTTT. It yields the protein CSVEDQLGPIYF.

This clone has only a few counts. The rearrangement uses TRBV4-2 and TRBJ2-5; unclear D gene. CDR1 and CDR2 (germline): LGHNA, YNFKEQ. Trimming shortened V by 5 bases and J by 3 bases, and 10 bases separated the two germline ends. This CDR3 has 13 residues. Here the CDR3 reads CASSRAVKETQYF. The CDR3 nucleotides are TGTGCCAGCAGCAGGGCCGTAAAAGAGACCCAGTACTTC.

This clone was seen more than once but under ten times. The J gene is TRBJ2-7, the V gene TRBV7-6; 8 bases match TRBD2. Germline assignment: CDR1 SGHVS and CDR2 FNYEAQ. V shed 5 bases, J shed 5 bases, and the junction held 11 bases outside the gene matches. CDR3 length: 15 residues. CDR3 sequence reads: CASSGYRTSTHEQYF. CDR3 sequence (DNA): TGTGCCAGCAGCGGATATCGGACTAGCACCCACGAGCAGTACTTC.

This clone was counted at least ten times. The genes are TRBV11-2 and TRBJ2-5; 9 nucleotides agree with TRBD2. V was pared by 5 bases and J by 7 bases, with 11 bases of the junction left unmatched. The germline CDR1 and CDR2 sequences are SGHAT and FQNNGV. The length of the CDR3 is 15 residues. In DNA form, the CDR3 reads TGTGCCAGCAGCCCCGAGCGGGGGGCCCTTTGGACCCAGTACTTC. It codes for CASSPERGALWTQYF. Complete variable domain (other parts from reference TRBV11-2 and TRBJ2-5): EAGVAQSPRYKIIEKRQSVAFWCNPISGHATLYWYQQILGQGPKLLIQFQNNGVVDDSQLPKDRFSAERLKGVDSTLKIQPAKLEDSAVYLCASSPERGALWTQYFGPGTRLLVL.

This clone was seen only a few times. The chain has TRBV29-1 and TRBJ2-7; D remains unclear. Germline V gene data show CDR1 as SQVTM and CDR2 as ANQGSEA. V lost 3 bases, J lost 7 bases, and 13 bases lay in between. The CDR3 contains 12 residues. The CDR3 region has the DNA TGCAGCGTTGAGAAGGGTGGCGTGGAGCAGTACTTC. Amino acids: CSVEKGGVEQYF.

The J gene is TRBJ1-2, the V gene TRBV5-6, with 7 bases that match TRBD1. The CDR3 contains 16 residues. Looked up from germline, CDR1 is SGHDT and CDR2 is YYEEEE. Trimming cost V 4 bases and J 4 bases; bases outside gene matches: 13. The CDR3 DNA reads as TGTGCCAGCAGCGAGGGACAGCTTATTACGGGCTATGGCTACACCTTC. It specifies CASSEGQLITGYGYTF.

This clone was recorded at least ten times. The chain joins TRBV11-3 to TRBJ2-1; TRBD2 aligns across 9 bases. J gave up 9 bases and V 3 bases, and 12 bases lay outside the gene matches. The CDR3 runs to 16 residues. The germline CDR1 and CDR2 sequences are SGHNT and YENEEA. The CDR3 protein is CASSLNLRGGRGEQFF. In DNA, the CDR3 is TGTGCCAGCAGCTTGAATTTGCGGGGGGGCCGAGGTGAGCAGTTCTTC.

This clone was counted between two and nine times. V is TRBV29-1 and J is TRBJ2-5; 8 bases match TRBD1. This CDR3 contains 13 residues. Unmatched junction bases numbered 5, after V lost 3 bases and J lost 5 bases. The germline gives CDR1 SQVTM, CDR2 ANQGSEA. This CDR3 is CSVDRGLGETQYF. CDR3 coding DNA: TGCAGCGTTGACAGGGGGCTAGGGGAGACCCAGTACTTC.

The V call is TRBV7-9, the J call TRBJ2-3; TRBD1 might be the D (6 bases). Germline CDR1 SEHNR, CDR2 FQNEAQ (reference sequence). The CDR3 loop spans 14 amino acids. V dropped 3 bases and J dropped 5 bases, with 12 bases sitting between them. The DNA of the CDR3 is TGTGCCAGCAGCTTCATCAGGGGCGGAGATACGCAGTATTTT. Translation: CASSFIRGGDTQYF.

This clone was found a few times. The chain combines TRBV19 with TRBJ1-1; TRBD1 might be the D (5 bases). This CDR3 region has 17 residues. Trimming removed 1 base from V and 1 base from J, with 16 bases in between. Germline CDR1 and CDR2: LNHDA and SQIVND (reference sequence). CDR3 DNA sequence: TGTGCCAGTAGTATAGGAGTGGGCCGGGGCTGGAACACTGAAGCTTTCTTT. Protein: CASSIGVGRGWNTEAFF.

The chain uses TRBV11-3 and TRBJ2-3; 8 bases fit TRBD1. The V and J ends lost 5 bases and 3 bases, in that order; junction bases with no gene match: 10. CDR1 and CDR2 (germline): SGHNT, YENEEA. The CDR3 runs 16 residues. The CDR3 region has the DNA TGTGCCAGCAGCACGCGGACAGGGTATTTTACAGATACGCAGTATTTT. This encodes CASSTRTGYFTDTQYF.

This chain joins TRBV7-9 and TRBJ1-2; D unresolved. CDR1 and CDR2 from the germline V gene are SEHNR and FQNEAQ (reference sequence). The CDR3 totals 13 residues. Trimming removed 6 bases from V and 8 bases from J, with 16 bases in between. CDR3 sequence (DNA): TGTGCCAGCAGTTTCGGAGATTCACGAGGCTACACCTTC. Protein: CASSFGDSRGYTF. Together with reference TRBV7-9 and TRBJ1-2, the CDR3 gives the full variable domain: DTGVSQNPRHKITKRGQNVTFRCDPISEHNRLYWYRQTLGQGPEFLTYFQNEAQLEKSRLLSDRFSAERPKGSFSTLEIQRTEQGDSAMYLCASSFGDSRGYTFGSGTRLTVV.